Here is one T cell receptor beta chain with its context. What it recognizes is unknown. This CDR3 has 16 amino acids. Germline-derived CDR1 and CDR2 are SGHRS and YFSETQ. V lost 4 bases, J lost 0 bases, and 6 bases stayed unmatched. The data were taken from a study of OX40 agonist ivuxolimab in advanced cancers. Study-level information: Three patients, one with hepatocellular carcinoma and two with cutaneous melanoma, achieved partial responses.

Study findings and constraints: Certain nonresponders additionally had low normalized T-cell clonal expansion. At 0.1 to 3.0 mg/kg, CD4+ and CD8+ blood T cells expanded clonally by week 6.

The repertoire was sequenced with immunoSEQ multiplex PCR; TCRdb's copy has only in-frame clones and lacks some. The data show about 58,000 clones, 86% seen once. The TCR sequence derives from an adult with an advanced solid tumor such as melanoma, head and neck, liver or kidney cancer. This specimen was CD4+ or CD8+ T cells sorted from blood, taken in a trial of the OX40 agonist ivuxolimab. The rearrangement joins TRBV5-1 to TRBJ2-5; 10 nucleotides line up with TRBD1. CDR3 amino acids: CASSGTGVGYQETQYF. For the CDR3, the DNA is TGCGCCAGCAGCGGGACAGGGGTGGGGTACCAAGAGACCCAGTACTTC.